The entry that follows covers one TCR beta chain sequence. The antigen is not known. The sample belongs to a study of T cells in Graves' hyperthyroidism and ophthalmopathy. Study background: The blood sample was taken at first diagnosis, before treatment began. Study-level findings and limits: Ophthalmopathy was predicted by the model a median of approximately 6 months ahead of onset.

Amplification targeted TCR beta CDR3 regions from RNA transcripts. The HTBI primer set drove a first-round RT-PCR of the TCR CDR3. TCRdb reprocessed the multiplex PCR reads via MiXCR and lists one record per CDR3 protein. The sample lists roughly 400,000 distinct CDR3 sequences; over 12% were seen once. The sequence was obtained from a man aged 50-59 years with Graves' ophthalmopathy. Sequencing was carried out using blood.

In DNA form, the CDR3 reads TGTGCCAGCAGCACATATGGTGGGGGGACTAGCGGGGGAGCTCTGGCTTTTTATGAGCAGTTCTTC. It translates to CASSTYGGGTSGGALAFYEQFF. This sequence joins TRBV28 and TRBJ2-1; 14 bases fit TRBD2. CDR1 and CDR2 from the germline V gene are MDHEN and SYDVKM. V was clipped by 6 bases and J by 8 bases; unmatched bases: 27. The CDR3 is 22 amino acids.